This T cell receptor beta chain was sequenced for a study of shared clonotypes between healthy human individuals. Whole-study results and caveats: Richness estimates generally favored naive over memory subsets.

This clone has a single count. Its target is not known. Selected positively for CCR7 and CD45RO-negative, naive CD8 cells excluded terminally differentiated effector memory CD45RA+ cells. The data were produced by immunoSEQ multiplex PCR, yet TCRdb's version contains in-frame clones alone and is incomplete. This sample has millions of clones, with about 92% found just once. The CDR3 is 11 residues long. Germline CDR1 GTSNPN, CDR2 SVGIG (reference sequence). Trimming took off 6 bases at V and 7 bases at J, with 10 bases between the two ends. The sequence derives from a man younger than 35 in good health. Some clones in this sample may be carry-over from other donors' samples. The chain carries TRBV30 and TRBJ2-1; D not resolved. Sequenced material: naive CD8+ T cells from PBMCs. The CDR3 spells CACRGLNEQFF. For the CDR3, the DNA is TGTGCCTGTCGCGGTCTGAATGAGCAGTTCTTC.